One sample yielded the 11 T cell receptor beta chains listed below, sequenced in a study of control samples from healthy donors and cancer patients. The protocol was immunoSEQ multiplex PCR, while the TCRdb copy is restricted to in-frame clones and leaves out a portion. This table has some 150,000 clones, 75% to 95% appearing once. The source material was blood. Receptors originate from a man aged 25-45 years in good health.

The CDR3 bases are TGTGCCATCAGTGATACTAGCGGGCCCTCTGGGGCCAACGTCCTGACTTTC. As protein: CAISDTSGPSGANVLTF. The chain joins TRBV10-3 to TRBJ2-6, with 9 bases fitting TRBD2. The CDR3 extends over 17 amino acids. Germline CDR1 ENHRY, CDR2 SYGVKD. V shed 3 bases, J shed 0 bases, and the junction held 3 bases outside the gene matches.

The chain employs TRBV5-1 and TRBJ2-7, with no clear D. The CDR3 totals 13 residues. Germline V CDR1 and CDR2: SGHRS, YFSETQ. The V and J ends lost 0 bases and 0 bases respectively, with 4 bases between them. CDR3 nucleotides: TGCGCCAGCAGCTTGGACGGCTCCTACGAGCAGTACTTC. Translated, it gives CASSLDGSYEQYF.

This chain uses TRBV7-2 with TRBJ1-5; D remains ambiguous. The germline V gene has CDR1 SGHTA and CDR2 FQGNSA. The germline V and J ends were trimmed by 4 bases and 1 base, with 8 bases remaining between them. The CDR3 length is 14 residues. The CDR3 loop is CASSSLPSNQPQHF. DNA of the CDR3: TGTGCCAGCAGCTCACTGCCCAGCAATCAGCCCCAGCATTTT.

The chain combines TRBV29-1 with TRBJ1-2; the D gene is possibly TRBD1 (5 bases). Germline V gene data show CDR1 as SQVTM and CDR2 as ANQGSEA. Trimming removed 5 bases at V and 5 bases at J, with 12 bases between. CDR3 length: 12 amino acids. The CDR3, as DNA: TGCAGCGTTCCGCCTTCAGGGTATGGCTACACCTTC. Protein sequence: CSVPPSGYGYTF.

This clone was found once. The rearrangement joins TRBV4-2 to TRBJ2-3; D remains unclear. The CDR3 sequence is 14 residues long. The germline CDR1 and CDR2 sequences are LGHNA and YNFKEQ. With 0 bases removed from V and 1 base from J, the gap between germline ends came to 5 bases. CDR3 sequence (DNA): TGTGCCAGCAGCCAAGAATCCGGCACAGATACGCAGTATTTT. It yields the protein CASSQESGTDTQYF.

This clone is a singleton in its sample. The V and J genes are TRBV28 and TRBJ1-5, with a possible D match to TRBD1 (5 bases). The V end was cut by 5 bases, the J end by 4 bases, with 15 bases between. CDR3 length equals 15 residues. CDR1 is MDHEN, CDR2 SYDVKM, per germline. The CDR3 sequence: CASSVVGEGNQPQHF. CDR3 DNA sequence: TGTGCCAGCAGTGTCGTGGGGGAGGGGAATCAGCCCCAGCATTTT. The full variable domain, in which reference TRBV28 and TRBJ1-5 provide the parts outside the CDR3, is DVKVTQSSRYLVKRTGEKVFLECVQDMDHENMFWYRQDPGLGLRLIYFSYDVKMKEKGDIPEGYSVSREKKERFSLILESASTNQTSMYLCASSVVGEGNQPQHFGDGTRLSIL.

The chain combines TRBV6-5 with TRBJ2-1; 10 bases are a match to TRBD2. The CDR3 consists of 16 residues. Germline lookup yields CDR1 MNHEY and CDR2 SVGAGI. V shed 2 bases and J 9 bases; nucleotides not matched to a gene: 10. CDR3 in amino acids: CASSYEVERGGVEQFF. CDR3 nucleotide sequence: TGTGCCAGCAGTTACGAGGTCGAGCGGGGGGGCGTTGAGCAGTTCTTC.

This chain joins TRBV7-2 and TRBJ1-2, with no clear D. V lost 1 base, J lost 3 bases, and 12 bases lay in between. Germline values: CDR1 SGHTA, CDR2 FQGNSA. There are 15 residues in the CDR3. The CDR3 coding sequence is TGTGCCAGCAGCTTAGGGCGGGGTTTGGACTATGGCTACACCTTC. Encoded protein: CASSLGRGLDYGYTF.

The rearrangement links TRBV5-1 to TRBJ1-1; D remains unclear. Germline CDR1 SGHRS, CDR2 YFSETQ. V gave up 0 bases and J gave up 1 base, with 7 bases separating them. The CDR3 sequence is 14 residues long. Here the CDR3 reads CASSLGLWNTEAFF. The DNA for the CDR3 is TGCGCCAGCAGCTTGGGACTCTGGAACACTGAAGCTTTCTTT.

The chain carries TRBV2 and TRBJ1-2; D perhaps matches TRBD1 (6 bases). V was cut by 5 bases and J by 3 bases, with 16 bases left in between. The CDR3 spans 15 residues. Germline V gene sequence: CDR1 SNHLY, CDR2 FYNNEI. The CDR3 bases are TGTGCCAGCAGTAAGGGACAAGGGGTAGACTATGGCTACACCTTC. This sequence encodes CASSKGQGVDYGYTF.

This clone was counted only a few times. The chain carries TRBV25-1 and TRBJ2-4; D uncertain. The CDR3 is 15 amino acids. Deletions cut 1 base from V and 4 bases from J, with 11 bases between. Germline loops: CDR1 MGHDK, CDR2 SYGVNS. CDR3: CASSEFRAEKNIQYF. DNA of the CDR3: TGTGCCAGCAGTGAATTTAGGGCGGAGAAAAACATTCAGTACTTC.